The 19 T cell receptor beta chains reported below all come from one sample, sequenced in a study of identical twins' blood T cells. TCRdb reprocessed the 5' RACE reads with MiXCR, giving one entry per CDR3 protein. This table has 300,000 to 450,000 distinct CDR3 sequences, about 28% appearing once. Source material: PBMCs. These receptors originate from a woman aged 18-49 years in good health.

A remark on this clonotype: A clone one base away is much larger, so this may be a read error. The V call is TRBV29-1, the J call TRBJ1-1; D is possibly TRBD1 (6 bases). Trimming took off 7 bases at V and 2 bases at J, with 11 bases between the two ends. The germline CDR1 and CDR2 sequences are SQVTM and ANQGSEA. The CDR3 loop spans 12 amino acids. The CDR3 here is CSAGQNNTEAFF. CDR3 coding DNA: TGCAGCGCCGGACAGAATAACACTGAAGCTTTCTTT. Combining the CDR3 with reference TRBV29-1 and TRBJ1-1 gives the whole variable domain SAVISQKPSRDICQRGTSLTIQCQVDSQVTMMFWYRQQPGQSLTLIATANQGSEATYESGFVIDKFPISRPNLTFSTLTVSNMSPEDSSIYLCSAGQNNTEAFFGQGTRLTVV.

This clonotype has ten or more counts. J is TRBJ1-5 and V is TRBV5-1; D ambiguous. Trimming cost V 4 bases and J 5 bases, with 10 bases left between them. Germline CDR1 is SGHRS and CDR2 is YFSETQ. This CDR3 region has 13 residues. The CDR3 DNA reads as TGCGCCAGCAGCCTGACCCCGGATCAGCCCCAGCATTTT. Translated, it gives CASSLTPDQPQHF.

V usage is TRBV5-1 and J usage is TRBJ1-4; D is ambiguous. Germline CDR1 reads SGHRS; CDR2 reads YFSETQ. Trimming left V 1 base short and J 0 bases short, with 4 bases between. The CDR3 runs to 14 residues. The CDR3 spells CASSLSTTNEKLFF. The CDR3 DNA follows: TGCGCCAGCAGCTTGAGTACAACTAATGAAAAACTGTTTTTT.

The chain links TRBV6-2 or TRBV6-3 to TRBJ2-2; the match to TRBD2 covers 12 bases. The junction had 5 bases not matched to a gene; V was cut back by 0 bases and J by 0 bases. The CDR3 contains 19 residues. Germline-derived CDR1 and CDR2 are MNHEY and SVGEGT. The CDR3, as DNA: TGTGCCAGCAGTTACTCGATTTCTAGCGGGAGGGCGAACACCGGGGAGCTGTTTTTT. Its translation is CASSYSISSGRANTGELFF.

This chain links TRBV20-1 with TRBJ1-1; perhaps TRBD1 as D (6 bases). Trimming removed 6 bases from V and 5 bases from J, with 16 bases in between. Germline CDR1 reads DFQATT; CDR2 reads SNEGSKA (reference sequence). The CDR3 has 13 amino acids. The CDR3 reads CSAKRGVDTEAFF. The CDR3 DNA reads as TGCAGTGCCAAGAGGGGGGTGGATACTGAAGCTTTCTTT.

The genes are TRBV10-3 and TRBJ1-5, with 7 nucleotides matching TRBD1. V was pared by 8 bases and J by 6 bases, with 22 bases of the junction left unmatched. Per the germline V gene, CDR1 is ENHRY and CDR2 is SYGVKD. The CDR3 runs to 18 residues. The DNA for the CDR3 is TGTGCCATCGGGGGCCCCCCGGGCAGGGACAGATTTCCTCAGCCCCAGCATTTT. Translated, it gives CAIGGPPGRDRFPQPQHF.

The rearrangement links TRBV7-8 to TRBJ2-7, with D possibly TRBD1 on 5 matching bases. Germline V lookup: CDR1 SGHVS, CDR2 FQNEAQ. CDR3 size: 15 residues. Trimming cost V 5 bases and J 0 bases, with 14 bases left between them. The CDR3 region is CASSHTGESSYEQYF. In nucleotides, the CDR3 is TGTGCCAGCAGCCACACAGGCGAGAGCTCCTACGAGCAGTACTTC.

As for this clonotype: The junction departs from the called germline gene at one end, perhaps through a read error. V and J are TRBV20-1 and TRBJ1-1, with D possibly being TRBD1 (5 bases). This CDR3 region has 13 residues. From germline, CDR1 is DFQATT and CDR2 SNEGSKA (reference sequence). The DNA of the CDR3 is TGCAGTGCTAGAGCCCCAGGGAACACTGAAGCCTTCTTT. Protein product: CSARAPGNTEAFF.

The gene calls are TRBV27 and TRBJ1-2, with 8 bases fitting TRBD1. Trimming removed 5 bases from V and 4 bases from J; junction bases left unmatched: 3. This CDR3 region has 13 residues. Germline CDR1 reads MNHEY; CDR2 reads SMNVEV (reference sequence). In nucleotides, the CDR3 is TGTGCCAGCAGTGGACAGGGTCGCTATGGCTACACCTTC. This sequence encodes CASSGQGRYGYTF.

This clonotype was detected a few times. The chain carries TRBV20-1 and TRBJ2-1; D not certain. This CDR3 contains 8 residues. Germline CDR1 is DFQATT and CDR2 is SNEGSKA (reference sequence). V was trimmed by 5 bases and J by 15 bases, leaving 8 bases between them. The CDR3 sequence: CSAGGLFF. CDR3 sequence (DNA): TGCAGTGCTGGCGGTCTGTTCTTC.

A few counts support this clonotype. This chain joins TRBV10-3 and TRBJ2-7; D possibly corresponds to TRBD2 (6 bases). CDR3 length equals 15 residues. Trimming removed 7 bases at V and 5 bases at J, with 21 bases between. Germline-derived CDR1 and CDR2 are ENHRY and SYGVKD. The CDR3 is CAIKAGQADRNEQYF. CDR3 sequence (DNA): TGTGCCATCAAGGCGGGGCAGGCTGATAGGAACGAGCAGTACTTC.

This clonotype was seen ten or more times. The chain is built from TRBV29-1 and TRBJ2-1; TRBD2 matches 10 bases. V lost 2 bases, J lost 0 bases, and 4 bases stayed unmatched. The CDR3 has 16 amino acids. Germline V lookup: CDR1 SQVTM, CDR2 ANQGSEA. The CDR3 DNA follows: TGCAGCGTTGAACGAGGACTAGCGGACTCCTACAATGAGCAGTTCTTC. The encoded protein is CSVERGLADSYNEQFF.

The chain carries TRBV6-1 and TRBJ2-3, with 7 bases identical to TRBD1. This CDR3 comprises 15 residues. The V segment lost 11 bases and the J segment 3 bases; nucleotides outside the gene matches: 14. Per germline, CDR1 MNHNS and CDR2 SASEGT. The DNA of the CDR3 is TGTGCCTGCCGAGACAGGGCAGGATCTACAGATACGCAGTATTTT. Its translation: CACRDRAGSTDTQYF.

This clonotype was observed a few times. This chain connects TRBV11-2 to TRBJ2-3; D is unresolved. CDR1 is SGHAT, CDR2 FQNNGV, per germline. This CDR3 has 15 amino acids. Trimming took 5 bases from V and 4 from J, leaving 16 bases between them. The CDR3 loop is CASSVRVRAPDTQYF. In DNA form, the CDR3 reads TGTGCCAGCAGCGTCCGGGTCCGAGCCCCAGATACGCAGTATTTT. Variable domain in full (rest from reference TRBV11-2 and TRBJ2-3): EAGVAQSPRYKIIEKRQSVAFWCNPISGHATLYWYQQILGQGPKLLIQFQNNGVVDDSQLPKDRFSAERLKGVDSTLKIQPAKLEDSAVYLCASSVRVRAPDTQYFGPGTRLTVL.

The chain links TRBV5-1 to TRBJ2-3; 7 bases are a match to TRBD1. Germline CDR1 and CDR2: SGHRS and YFSETQ. There are 14 residues in the CDR3. With V trimmed by 4 bases and J by 3 bases, 5 bases remained unmatched. The CDR3: CASSEMTGTDTQYF. CDR3 nucleotides: TGCGCCAGCAGCGAGATGACAGGGACAGATACGCAGTATTTT.

There are many counts of this clonotype. This sequence joins TRBV29-1 and TRBJ1-2; the match to TRBD1 covers 7 bases. V shed 1 base, J shed 5 bases, and the junction held 4 bases outside the gene matches. Germline V lookup: CDR1 SQVTM, CDR2 ANQGSEA. CDR3 length: 13 amino acids. As DNA, the CDR3 is TGCAGCGTTGAAGGCGGGACAGCATATGGCTACACCTTC. Translating it yields CSVEGGTAYGYTF.

This clonotype was observed at least ten times. This chain joins TRBV6-6 and TRBJ1-1, with 12 bases lining up with TRBD1. CDR3 length: 14 amino acids. Losses at the gene ends were 6 bases for V and 7 bases for J; bases not matched to a gene: 6. From germline, CDR1 is MNHNY and CDR2 SVGAGI (reference sequence). The CDR3 nucleotides are TGTGCCAGCAGACGGGACAGGGGGCCCAATGAAGCTTTCTTT. Translated, it gives CASRRDRGPNEAFF.

Turning to this clonotype: Being one base from a much bigger clone, this may be a read error. The chain joins TRBV19 to TRBJ1-2; tentative D call: TRBD1 (5 bases). Germline-derived CDR1 and CDR2 are LNHDA and SQIVND (reference sequence). This CDR3 has 14 amino acids. V lost 7 bases to trimming and J lost 4 bases, with 16 bases between them. In nucleotides, the CDR3 is TGTGCCAGTACGGGACTGAAGTCCGGCTATGGCTACACCTTC. Protein: CASTGLKSGYGYTF.

The chain combines TRBV11-3 with TRBJ2-1; a possible D gene is TRBD1 (5 bases). V was shortened by 1 base and J by 13 bases, with 14 bases between the two germline ends. Germline V gene sequence: CDR1 SGHNT, CDR2 YENEEA. The length of the CDR3 is 13 residues. In DNA, the CDR3 is TGTGCCAGCAGCTTAGGGACAAAAGAGACCCAGTTCTTC. Amino acid sequence: CASSLGTKETQFF.